These T cell receptor beta chains were read from a single sample in a study of T cells in Graves' hyperthyroidism and ophthalmopathy. In TCRdb, the multiplex PCR reads were re-called with MiXCR into one record per CDR3 protein. The table has about 570,000 distinct CDR3 sequences, under 60% seen once; the top ten hold 15% to 20%. Input material: peripheral blood or thyroid tissue (not recorded which). These receptors were collected from an adult woman with Graves' disease, either hyperthyroidism or ophthalmopathy (not recorded which). Each CDR3 is given with its conserved first and last residue. D genes are given only for firm matches. Clone size appears in some rows only: once, few, many, or a class for an expanded clone.

d_call: NA; clone_size: many; j_call: TRBJ2-2; v_call: TRBV19; cdr3_nt: TGTGCCAGTACCTATACAGGGCAAACCGGGGAGCTGTTTTTT; cdr3_aa: CASTYTGQTGELFF
d_call: TRBD2; clone_size: many; j_call: TRBJ2-5; v_call: TRBV7-9; cdr3_nt: TGTGCCAGCAGCTCGCTAGCGGGAGGCCCCCAGGAGACCCAGTACTTC; cdr3_aa: CASSSLAGGPQETQYF
d_call: NA; clone_size: NA; j_call: TRBJ2-5; v_call: TRBV10-3; cdr3_nt: TGTGCCATCAGTCGCTCGACAGGACCAGACCAAGAGACCCAGTACTTC; cdr3_aa: CAISRSTGPDQETQYF
d_call: NA; clone_size: few; j_call: TRBJ1-2; v_call: TRBV7-2; cdr3_nt: TGTGCATCAGAGGAACCCGCCTATGGCTACACCTTC; cdr3_aa: CASEEPAYGYTF
d_call: TRBD1; clone_size: NA; j_call: TRBJ1-2; v_call: TRBV7-9; cdr3_nt: TGTGCCAGCAGCGGGCCGGGACAGGGGTTTGGCTACACCTTC; cdr3_aa: CASSGPGQGFGYTF
d_call: NA; clone_size: NA; j_call: TRBJ2-3; v_call: TRBV10-3; cdr3_nt: TGTGCCATCAGTGGAGGGGACTTCTCCTCAGATACGCAGTATTTT; cdr3_aa: CAISGGDFSSDTQYF
d_call: NA; clone_size: many; j_call: TRBJ2-7; v_call: TRBV20-1; cdr3_nt: TGCAGTGCTAGTTCGGACCAAACCTACGAGCAGTACTTC; cdr3_aa: CSASSDQTYEQYF
d_call: NA; clone_size: NA; j_call: TRBJ1-4; v_call: TRBV20-1; cdr3_nt: TGCAGTGCCGCCAGTTCGGTTGAAAAACTGTTTTTT; cdr3_aa: CSAASSVEKLFF
d_call: NA; clone_size: many; j_call: TRBJ1-2; v_call: TRBV4-1; cdr3_nt: TGCGCCAGCAGCCAAGATATGGGGGCGCTTGGCTACACCTTC; cdr3_aa: CASSQDMGALGYTF
d_call: NA; clone_size: NA; j_call: TRBJ2-3; v_call: TRBV10-3; cdr3_nt: TGTGCCATCAGAGGCACAGATACGCAGTATTTT; cdr3_aa: CAIRGTDTQYF
d_call: TRBD2; clone_size: many; j_call: TRBJ2-3; v_call: TRBV2; cdr3_nt: TGTGCCAGCTTGATAGCGGGTAAAGATACGCAGTATTTT; cdr3_aa: CASLIAGKDTQYF
d_call: NA; clone_size: NA; j_call: TRBJ2-7; v_call: TRBV10-3; cdr3_nt: TGTGCTAGGGGTGACGGTTCCTACGAGCAGTACTTC; cdr3_aa: CARGDGSYEQYF
d_call: NA; clone_size: many; j_call: TRBJ1-4; v_call: TRBV2; cdr3_nt: TGTGCCAGCAGTGAAGCGCTCCTTTGGGGGACCACCTCTAATGAAAAACTGTTTTTT; cdr3_aa: CASSEALLWGTTSNEKLFF
d_call: NA; clone_size: many; j_call: TRBJ2-7; v_call: TRBV9; cdr3_nt: TGTGCCAGCAGCGCAGGGGCCTCGACAGGCTACGAGCAGTACTTC; cdr3_aa: CASSAGASTGYEQYF
d_call: NA; clone_size: NA; j_call: TRBJ2-7; v_call: TRBV5-5; cdr3_nt: TGTGCCAGCAGCTTGGTCCCCCAGGGTAGTTACGAGCAGTACTTC; cdr3_aa: CASSLVPQGSYEQYF
d_call: NA; clone_size: NA; j_call: TRBJ2-5; v_call: TRBV29-1; cdr3_nt: TGCAGCGTTGTCGGGCAGGCCCAGACCCAGTACTTC; cdr3_aa: CSVVGQAQTQYF
d_call: TRBD2; clone_size: many; j_call: TRBJ2-7; v_call: TRBV11-2; cdr3_nt: TGTGCCAGCAGATCACTAGCGGGGAGGTTATACGAGCAGTACTTC; cdr3_aa: CASRSLAGRLYEQYF
d_call: NA; clone_size: once; j_call: TRBJ1-2; v_call: TRBV29-1; cdr3_nt: TGCAGCGTTGAAGATGAGACCAGAGTGACGGGGGGCTACACCTTC; cdr3_aa: CSVEDETRVTGGYTF
d_call: NA; clone_size: NA; j_call: TRBJ1-5; v_call: TRBV20-1; cdr3_nt: TGCAGTGCTAGAGTTCCGGGGCTGGAGCCCCAGCATTTT; cdr3_aa: CSARVPGLEPQHF
d_call: TRBD2; clone_size: many; j_call: TRBJ2-1; v_call: TRBV15; cdr3_nt: TGTGCCACCAGCAGAGGAGGACTAGAATCGGCTGAGCAGTTCTTC; cdr3_aa: CATSRGGLESAEQFF
d_call: TRBD1; clone_size: NA; j_call: TRBJ1-5; v_call: TRBV7-3; cdr3_nt: TGTGCCAGCAGCCAAGGGACAGGGGGGAGCAATCAGTCCCAGCATTTT; cdr3_aa: CASSQGTGGSNQSQHF
d_call: NA; clone_size: many; j_call: TRBJ1-5; v_call: TRBV2; cdr3_nt: TGTGCCAGCATGGGGGACAGCAATCAGCCCCAGCATTTT; cdr3_aa: CASMGDSNQPQHF
d_call: TRBD2; clone_size: many; j_call: TRBJ2-7; v_call: TRBV6-5; cdr3_nt: TGTGCCAGCAGCCGACTAGCGGTCCCCCTCGAGCAGTACTTC; cdr3_aa: CASSRLAVPLEQYF
d_call: TRBD2; clone_size: many; j_call: TRBJ2-7; v_call: TRBV7-2; cdr3_nt: TGTGCCAGCAGCCAGCGACTAGCGGGATCCGGTCAATTC; cdr3_aa: CASSQRLAGSGQF
d_call: TRBD1; clone_size: many; j_call: TRBJ1-1; v_call: TRBV5-1; cdr3_nt: TGCGCCAGCGTTGGGGACAGAAAGAACACTGAAGCTTTCTTT; cdr3_aa: CASVGDRKNTEAFF
d_call: NA; clone_size: NA; j_call: TRBJ2-7; v_call: TRBV6-6; cdr3_nt: TGTGCCAGCAGTTACCCTGGGGGATCTGGGGCAGAATCCAGTGAGCAGTACTTC; cdr3_aa: CASSYPGGSGAESSEQYF
d_call: NA; clone_size: few; j_call: TRBJ2-5; v_call: TRBV10-3; cdr3_nt: TGTGCCATCAGTGACTCTAGGACAGCAAACCAAGAGACCCAGTACTTC; cdr3_aa: CAISDSRTANQETQYF
d_call: TRBD1; clone_size: NA; j_call: TRBJ1-1; v_call: TRBV5-1; cdr3_nt: TGCGCCAGCAGCTTGACAGGGACAGGGGGCACTGAAGCTTTCTTT; cdr3_aa: CASSLTGTGGTEAFF